Following are 31 T cell receptor beta chains from one sample sequenced in a study of shared clonotypes between healthy human individuals. Measured with immunoSEQ multiplex PCR; TCRdb has only the in-frame clones, and not every one. Among roughly 2 million clones listed, approximately 95% were seen once. Sequencing used naive CD4+ T cells sorted from blood. As to subset: CD45RA+ positively selected. The source is a man aged 18 to 30 in good health.

V and J are TRBV7-8 and TRBJ1-6; 8 bases line up with TRBD1. Germline CDR1 and CDR2: SGHVS and FQNEAQ. V shed 2 bases and J 10 bases; nucleotides not matched to a gene: 4. CDR3 length: 14 amino acids. The CDR3 protein is CASSLMDRASPLHF. For the CDR3, the DNA is TGTGCCAGCAGCTTAATGGACAGGGCCTCACCCCTCCACTTT.

The chain couples TRBV19 to TRBJ2-5; D gene ambiguous. CDR1 is LNHDA, CDR2 SQIVND, per germline (reference sequence). V was cut by 5 bases and J by 1 base, with 8 bases left in between. The CDR3 sequence is 13 residues long. The chain's CDR3 is CASSVRIQETQYF. In DNA, the CDR3 is TGTGCCAGTAGTGTCAGGATCCAAGAGACCCAGTACTTC.

This clone was seen just once. Other DNA sequences in the same sample also yield this CDR3. V usage is TRBV18 and J usage is TRBJ2-2, with D possibly TRBD1 on 5 matching bases. The CDR3 length is 15 residues. The germline CDR1 and CDR2 sequences are KGHSH and LQKENI. The V end was cut by 5 bases, the J end by 4 bases, with 14 bases between. The CDR3 loop is CASSSGQGITGELFF. The CDR3, as DNA: TGTGCCAGCTCATCAGGGCAAGGGATCACCGGGGAGCTGTTTTTT.

Notes on this clone: At one boundary the junction diverges from the germline segment, which might be a read error. The V and J genes are TRBV7-7 and TRBJ2-1; D gene ambiguous. The germline gives CDR1 SSHAT, CDR2 FNYEAQ (reference sequence). The CDR3 runs 17 residues. The CDR3 DNA sequence: TGTGCTAGCAGCTTAGTCGGTAGCAGCCGCTCCTACAATGAGCAGTTCTTC. The encoded protein is CASSLVGSSRSYNEQFF. The whole variable domain, remainder taken from reference TRBV7-7 and TRBJ2-1, is GAGVSQSPRYKVTKRGQDVTLRCDPISSHATLYWYQQALGQGPEFLTYFNYEAQPDKSGLPSDRFSAERPEGSISTLTIQRTEQRDSAMYRCASSLVGSSRSYNEQFFGPGTRLTVL.

V is TRBV5-4 and J is TRBJ1-1, with D hard to call. The length of the CDR3 is 13 residues. Germline V gene sequence: CDR1 SGHNT, CDR2 YYREEE (reference sequence). V gave up 5 bases and J gave up 1 base, with 9 bases separating them. The CDR3 protein is CASSPDSNTEAFF. CDR3 DNA: TGTGCCAGCAGTCCCGACTCGAACACTGAAGCTTTCTTT.

On this clone: The identical CDR3 is also encoded by other nucleotide sequences in the sample. The rearrangement joins TRBV7-2 to TRBJ1-3; a possible D gene is TRBD1 (5 bases). Germline values: CDR1 SGHTA, CDR2 FQGNSA. The CDR3 has 16 amino acids. V dropped 0 bases and J dropped 2 bases, with 11 bases sitting between them. The CDR3 region is CASSLAPAGTGNTIYF. The CDR3 nucleotides are TGTGCCAGCAGCTTAGCACCGGCAGGGACTGGAAACACCATATATTTT.

The gene calls are TRBV28 and TRBJ2-7; D tentatively reads TRBD1 or TRBD2 (5 bases each). The length of the CDR3 is 15 residues. Germline-derived CDR1 and CDR2 are MDHEN and SYDVKM. Trimming took off 5 bases at V and 0 bases at J, with 14 bases between the two ends. CDR3 coding DNA: TGTGCCAGCAGTCCCGTGGGGGTGCTCTCCTACGAGCAGTACTTC. It encodes CASSPVGVLSYEQYF.

To note about this clone: Other DNA variants within this sample encode the same CDR3. V and J are TRBV6-5 and TRBJ2-3; D unclear. Germline V gene lookup returns CDR1 MNHEY and CDR2 SVGAGI. The CDR3 is made up of 14 amino acids. V lost 0 bases, J lost 1 base, and 5 bases lay in between. CDR3 sequence (DNA): TGTGCCAGCAGTTACTCGGCCGGCACAGATACGCAGTATTTT. The encoded protein is CASSYSAGTDTQYF.

In nucleotides, the CDR3 is TGTGCCACCAGCACCAGTATGACAGGGGCGATTTACGAGCAGTACTTC. Encoded protein: CATSTSMTGAIYEQYF. J is TRBJ2-7 and V is TRBV15; TRBD1 matches 8 bases. Germline values: CDR1 LNHNV, CDR2 YYDKDF (reference sequence). The J segment lost 4 bases and the V segment lost 4 bases, leaving 12 bases of the junction unmatched. The CDR3 totals 16 residues.

This chain links TRBV11-2 with TRBJ1-1, with D tentatively TRBD1 (5 bases). The CDR3 length is 14 residues. The germline gives CDR1 SGHAT, CDR2 FQNNGV. The V end lost 2 bases, the J end lost 5 bases, and 12 bases lay between the germline ends. As DNA, the CDR3 is TGTGCCAGCAGCTTACAGGGCCGGGAGACTGAAGCTTTCTTT. Amino acid sequence: CASSLQGRETEAFF.

This sequence joins TRBV5-4 and TRBJ1-2, with no clear D. Per germline, CDR1 SGHNT and CDR2 YYREEE (reference sequence). The length of the CDR3 is 13 residues. V shed 5 bases and J shed 8 bases, with 16 bases lying between them. The CDR3 DNA follows: TGTGCCAGCAGTCCTGCCCTCCTTGGGGGCTACACCTTC. Protein sequence: CASSPALLGGYTF.

The J gene is TRBJ2-5, the V gene TRBV11-2; TRBD2 matches 10 bases. The CDR3 runs to 16 residues. The germline V gene has CDR1 SGHAT and CDR2 FQNNGV. J was trimmed by 5 bases and V by 4 bases; bases with no gene match: 10. The CDR3 loop is CASSSSAGGLDETQYF. DNA for the CDR3: TGTGCCAGCAGCTCGTCAGCGGGAGGGTTGGATGAGACCCAGTACTTC. The full variable domain, with the rest looked up from reference TRBV11-2 and TRBJ2-5, is EAGVAQSPRYKIIEKRQSVAFWCNPISGHATLYWYQQILGQGPKLLIQFQNNGVVDDSQLPKDRFSAERLKGVDSTLKIQPAKLEDSAVYLCASSSSAGGLDETQYFGPGTRLLVL.

This clone was recorded only once. This chain connects TRBV5-5 to TRBJ1-6, with 9 bases matching TRBD1. The CDR3 length is 15 residues. Trimming at V came to 2 bases and at J to 7 bases, leaving 4 bases not matched to a gene. The germline gives CDR1 SGHKS, CDR2 YYEKEE (reference sequence). CDR3 region: CASSFLDRGNSPLHF. CDR3 nucleotides: TGTGCCAGCAGCTTTCTGGACAGGGGAAATTCACCCCTCCACTTT. The variable domain in full, completed from reference TRBV5-5 and TRBJ1-6, reads DAGVTQSPTHLIKTRGQQVTLRCSPISGHKSVSWYQQVLGQGPQFIFQYYEKEERGRGNFPDRFSARQFPNYSSELNVNALLLGDSALYLCASSFLDRGNSPLHFGNGTRLTVT.

V gene TRBV10-3 combines with J gene TRBJ2-7; D gene uncertain. V was pared by 3 bases and J by 1 base, with 13 bases between. Germline loops: CDR1 ENHRY, CDR2 SYGVKD. The CDR3 has 15 amino acids. In DNA, the CDR3 is TGTGCCATCAGTGACCAGGTAGTGGGTTCCTACGAGCAGTACTTC. Protein: CAISDQVVGSYEQYF.

The chain couples TRBV7-2 to TRBJ1-2, with 10 bases lining up with TRBD1. Germline CDR1 and CDR2: SGHTA and FQGNSA. The CDR3 extends over 14 amino acids. With 0 bases clipped from V and 7 bases from J, the junction kept 2 bases outside the gene matches. CDR3 loop: CASSLAGTGVGYTF. The CDR3 nucleotides read TGTGCCAGCAGCTTAGCGGGGACAGGGGTTGGCTACACCTTC.

This clone appeared a single time. J is TRBJ2-7 and V is TRBV30; 9 bases align to TRBD2. The CDR3 consists of 14 residues. V shed 4 bases and J 4 bases; nucleotides not matched to a gene: 8. Germline V lookup: CDR1 GTSNPN, CDR2 SVGIG (reference sequence). The CDR3: CAWMRASGKYEQYF. The CDR3 DNA reads TGTGCCTGGATGCGGGCTAGCGGGAAATACGAGCAGTACTTC.

The rearrangement uses TRBV19 and TRBJ2-1; 9 bases map to TRBD2. The ends lost 5 bases at V and 0 bases at J; junction bases unmatched: 11. The CDR3 sequence is 18 residues long. The germline CDR1 and CDR2 sequences are LNHDA and SQIVND (reference sequence). The CDR3: CASSLRGAGGPSYNEQFF. CDR3 nucleotide sequence: TGTGCCAGTAGTCTCCGAGGAGCGGGGGGTCCCTCCTACAATGAGCAGTTCTTC.

This clone showed up just once. This chain connects TRBV10-3 to TRBJ1-6; no firm D call. Germline CDR1 is ENHRY and CDR2 is SYGVKD. CDR3 size: 15 residues. The V gene lost 3 bases and the J gene lost 6 bases, with 12 bases spanning the gap. Here the CDR3 reads CAISEPGFSNSPLHF. CDR3 nucleotide sequence: TGTGCCATCAGTGAACCGGGGTTCTCTAATTCACCCCTCCACTTT.

Concerning this clone itself: Other nucleotide sequences in the sample specify the same CDR3. The chain recombines TRBV6-5 with TRBJ1-3, with a tentative D call TRBD1 (5 bases). The germline V gene encodes CDR1 MNHEY and CDR2 SVGAGI. This CDR3 has 15 amino acids. The germline V and J ends were trimmed by 2 bases and 0 bases, with 8 bases remaining between them. The CDR3 here is CASSYGGSSGNTIYF. CDR3 DNA sequence: TGTGCCAGCAGTTACGGGGGTTCCTCTGGAAACACCATATATTTT.

The chain links TRBV19 to TRBJ1-2; D gene uncertain. Germline V CDR1 and CDR2: LNHDA, SQIVND (reference sequence). The V end was cut by 1 base, the J end by 7 bases, with 16 bases between. The CDR3 covers 15 residues. Here the CDR3 DNA reads TGTGCCAGTAGTATAGTCATATCAGGAGACTCTGGCTACACCTTC. Its translation: CASSIVISGDSGYTF.

The chain joins TRBV7-9 to TRBJ1-4; tentatively, D is TRBD1 (6 bases). This CDR3 is built from 14 residues. V lost 7 bases, J lost 8 bases, and 17 bases lay in between. Looked up from germline, CDR1 is SEHNR and CDR2 is FQNEAQ (reference sequence). The DNA for the CDR3 is TGTGCCAGCACCCGAGGGGGATCGGGAGAAAAACTGTTTTTT. Encoded protein: CASTRGGSGEKLFF. The variable domain in full, completed from reference TRBV7-9 and TRBJ1-4, reads DTGVSQNPRHKITKRGQNVTFRCDPISEHNRLYWYRQTLGQGPEFLTYFQNEAQLEKSRLLSDRFSAERPKGSFSTLEIQRTEQGDSAMYLCASTRGGSGEKLFFGSGTQLSVL.

This chain uses TRBV2 with TRBJ1-3; D is unclear. The CDR3 has 19 amino acids. Trimming stripped 0 bases from V and 0 bases from J, with 18 bases between. Per the germline V gene, CDR1 is SNHLY and CDR2 is FYNNEI. The chain's CDR3 is CASSEARVRAESSGNTIYF. CDR3 nucleotides: TGTGCCAGCAGTGAAGCGCGGGTGAGGGCAGAGAGCTCTGGAAACACCATATATTTT.

The CDR3 is CASSSSATSTDTQYF. The CDR3 DNA sequence: TGTGCCAGCAGCTCCTCGGCCACTAGCACAGATACGCAGTATTTT. V gene TRBV9 combines with J gene TRBJ2-3; D unclear. V lost 4 bases to trimming and J lost 0 bases, with 12 bases between them. CDR1 is SGDLS, CDR2 YYNGEE, per germline. The CDR3 extends over 15 amino acids. Together with reference TRBV9 and TRBJ2-3, the CDR3 gives the full variable domain: DSGVTQTPKHLITATGQRVTLRCSPRSGDLSVYWYQQSLDQGLQFLIQYYNGEERAKGNILERFSAQQFPDLHSELNLSSLELGDSALYFCASSSSATSTDTQYFGPGTRLTVL.

This chain uses TRBV2 with TRBJ1-3, with D tentatively TRBD1 (5 bases). V lost 6 bases and J 11 bases, leaving 20 bases between the germline ends. Germline V gene lookup returns CDR1 SNHLY and CDR2 FYNNEI. This CDR3 is 14 amino acids long. The CDR3 loop reads CASSDEGWTRAIYF. For the CDR3, the DNA is TGTGCCAGCAGCGATGAGGGGTGGACTCGGGCCATATATTTT.

V usage is TRBV4-1 and J usage is TRBJ2-1; TRBD2 matches 9 bases. There are 16 residues in the CDR3. Looked up from germline, CDR1 is MGHRA and CDR2 is YSYEKL. V shed 3 bases, J shed 8 bases, and the junction held 11 bases outside the gene matches. In DNA form, the CDR3 reads TGCGCCAGCAGCCAGGCTAGCGGGGCCTCCTTGGATGAGCAGTTCTTC. This codes for CASSQASGASLDEQFF.

The gene calls are TRBV4-1 and TRBJ2-2, with 9 bases matching TRBD2. The J segment lost 5 bases and the V segment lost 7 bases, leaving 11 bases of the junction unmatched. This CDR3 has 16 residues. CDR1 is MGHRA and CDR2 is YSYEKL in the germline V gene. CDR3 nucleotide sequence: TGCGCCAGCACGGGGCACCCTAGCGGGGCTACCGGGGAGCTGTTTTTT. Translated, it gives CASTGHPSGATGELFF.

The V and J genes are TRBV27 and TRBJ1-1; D gene uncertain. This CDR3 contains 15 residues. Germline CDR1 and CDR2: MNHEY and SMNVEV (reference sequence). The ends were cut back, 7 bases at V and 0 bases at J, with 15 bases in the middle. CDR3 bases: TGTGCCAGCAACCCGGCAGGACGATTGAACACTGAAGCTTTCTTT. This sequence encodes CASNPAGRLNTEAFF.

The chain uses TRBV30 and TRBJ2-3, with 12 bases lining up with TRBD2. Germline V CDR1 and CDR2: GTSNPN, SVGIG (reference sequence). Trimming at V came to 0 bases and at J to 6 bases, leaving 10 bases not matched to a gene. The CDR3 contains 17 residues. CDR3 loop: CAWSVYLAGGPKDTQYF. In DNA, the CDR3 is TGTGCCTGGAGTGTATACCTAGCGGGAGGGCCGAAGGATACGCAGTATTTT.

The V gene is TRBV28, the J gene TRBJ1-2; 7 bases are a match to TRBD1. V was pared by 0 bases and J by 3 bases, with 1 base of the junction left unmatched. Germline CDR1 is MDHEN and CDR2 is SYDVKM. The CDR3 consists of 14 residues. In nucleotides, the CDR3 is TGTGCCAGCAGTTTATGGGGGACAGACTATGGCTACACCTTC. Translating it yields CASSLWGTDYGYTF.

Here the CDR3 reads CASSLSVASTDTQYF. For the CDR3, the DNA is TGTGCCAGCAGCTTAAGCGTGGCTAGCACAGATACGCAGTATTTT. V and J are TRBV11-2 and TRBJ2-3; D not resolved. The CDR3 consists of 15 residues. Trimming cost V 2 bases and J 0 bases, with 9 bases left between them. Germline V gene lookup returns CDR1 SGHAT and CDR2 FQNNGV.

This chain joins TRBV5-6 and TRBJ2-7; 7 positions match TRBD1. Trimming cost V 1 base and J 2 bases; bases outside gene matches: 9. From germline, CDR1 is SGHDT and CDR2 YYEEEE. This CDR3 comprises 16 residues. Here the CDR3 reads CASSLIVAGGAYEQYF. The CDR3 DNA sequence: TGTGCCAGCAGCTTGATAGTCGCAGGGGGTGCCTACGAGCAGTACTTC.